This is a list of T cell receptor beta chains from one sample in a study of blood T cell repertoires in COVID-19. Profiled with immunoSEQ multiplex PCR; TCRdb holds only in-frame clones, not every one. The sample has more than 25,000 clones; around 91% are singletons. The sequencing sample was made of peripheral blood. The receptors derive from a man in his 70s with active or convalescent COVID-19. CDR3s include the opening cysteine and the closing phenylalanine or tryptophan. D genes are given only for firm matches. Expanded clones are given a class, and other clones once, few, many or no size at all.

j_call | clone_size | v_call | d_call | cdr3_aa | cdr3_nt
TRBJ1-2 | - | TRBV5-1 | TRBD1 | CASSFYRGGGYTF | TGCGCCAGCAGCTTTTACAGGGGAGGTGGCTACACCTTC
TRBJ1-2 | - | TRBV24-1 | TRBD1 | CATRWGQGALHDYGYTF | TGTGCCACCCGTTGGGGACAGGGGGCGTTACATGACTATGGCTACACCTTC
TRBJ1-4 | few | TRBV27 | TRBD1 | CASSHRGQTNEKLFF | TGTGCCAGCAGTCACCGGGGACAGACTAATGAAAAACTGTTTTTT
TRBJ1-1 | - | TRBV4-2 | - | CASSQVKRNTEAFF | TGTGCCAGCAGCCAAGTCAAGAGGAACACTGAAGCTTTCTTT
TRBJ2-7 | - | TRBV7-2 | - | CASSLWQSYEQYF | TGTGCCAGCAGCTTATGGCAGTCCTACGAGCAGTACTTC
TRBJ2-1 | - | TRBV10-3 | TRBD2 | CAIRSTSGGPSSYNEQFF | TGTGCCATCCGATCGACTAGCGGGGGGCCGAGCTCCTACAATGAGCAGTTCTTC
TRBJ2-5 | - | TRBV18 | - | CASSPAKGFETQYF | TGTGCCAGCTCACCAGCTAAGGGGTTTGAGACCCAGTACTTC
TRBJ2-5 | once | TRBV5-1 | - | CASSRDGETQYF | TGCGCCAGCAGCCGAGACGGGGAGACCCAGTACTTC
TRBJ1-1 | - | TRBV28 | TRBD1 | CASSSFDRGQGTEAFF | TGTGCCAGCAGTTCTTTTGACAGGGGGCAAGGGACTGAAGCTTTCTTT
TRBJ2-4 | - | TRBV5-1 | TRBD2 | CASSLGTSGAKNIQYF | TGCGCCAGCAGCTTGGGTACTAGCGGGGCCAAAAACATTCAGTACTTC
TRBJ1-2 | - | TRBV19 | TRBD1 | CASRLTGRYGYTF | TGTGCCAGTAGATTGACAGGGAGGTATGGCTACACCTTC
TRBJ1-1 | - | TRBV27 | TRBD1 | CASSLKTGGAYTEAFF | TGTGCCAGCAGTTTAAAGACAGGGGGCGCGTACACTGAAGCTTTCTTT
TRBJ1-1 | - | TRBV19 | - | CASSMGAGTHTEAFF | TGTGCCAGTAGTATGGGGGCGGGTACCCACACTGAAGCTTTCTTT
TRBJ2-7 | - | TRBV19 | - | CASSIGREQYF | TGTGCCAGTAGTATCGGTCGCGAGCAGTACTTC
TRBJ2-1 | - | TRBV5-5 | - | CASSLAVGRGWSYNEQFF | TGTGCCAGCAGCTTGGCAGTCGGCAGGGGATGGTCCTACAATGAGCAGTTCTTC
TRBJ2-3 | - | TRBV7-2 | TRBD2 | CASSQKRGGTDTQYF | TGTGCCAGCAGCCAGAAGCGGGGGGGCACAGATACGCAGTATTTT
TRBJ1-4 | - | TRBV7-2 | - | CASSLQAGNEKLFF | TGTGCCAGCAGCTTACAGGCAGGGAATGAAAAACTGTTTTTT
TRBJ1-2 | once | TRBV20-1 | - | CSASNGYYGYTF | TGCAGTGCTAGTAACGGGTACTATGGCTACACCTTC
TRBJ1-6 | - | TRBV2 | - | CASSPGQLLGSPLHF | TGTGCCAGCAGCCCGGGACAACTCCTGGGGTCACCCCTCCACTTT
TRBJ1-6 | - | TRBV5-1 | TRBD1 | CASSPGQYNSPLHF | TGCGCCAGCAGCCCGGGACAGTATAATTCACCCCTCCACTTT
TRBJ1-2 | - | TRBV7-2 | TRBD1 | CASSSPRTGGSYGYTF | TGTGCCAGCAGCTCACCCCGGACAGGGGGAAGCTATGGCTACACCTTC
TRBJ1-1 | - | TRBV7-9 | - | CASSLGQVSTEAFF | TGTGCCAGCAGCTTAGGCCAGGTCTCCACTGAAGCTTTCTTT
TRBJ1-2 | - | TRBV10-3 | TRBD1 | CAISEQGVIYGYTF | TGTGCCATCAGTGAGCAGGGGGTTATCTATGGCTACACCTTC
TRBJ2-7 | - | TRBV7-2 | - | CASSSGGETYEQYF | TGTGCCAGCAGTTCGGGCGGGGAAACCTACGAGCAGTACTTC
TRBJ2-7 | - | TRBV30 | - | CAWGATNYEQYF | TGTGCCTGGGGGGCAACAAACTACGAGCAGTACTTC
TRBJ2-5 | - | TRBV5-1 | TRBD2 | CASSFAGETSHETQYF | TGCGCCAGCAGCTTCGCTGGGGAGACTAGCCACGAGACCCAGTACTTC